This entry lists 9 T cell receptor beta chains sequenced from one sample in a study of cytomegalovirus exposure and HLA in healthy donors (dated by TCRdb to about 2017). The library was built by means of the immunoSEQ multiplex PCR assay. A mixture of 60 forward primers for TCR Vbeta segments and 13 reverse primers for TCR Jbeta segments was used in the multiplex PCR. What TCRdb holds here is the immuneACCESS table cut down to in-frame rearrangements. Part of the clones is not present; checked against another copy, under half of the missing clones reflect an unresolved V gene, and the others are unexplained. The sample data list approximately 100,000 clones, and around two thirds of these were observed just once. 3.8% of the sample goes to the ten largest clones. Material for sequencing was PBMCs. These receptors were obtained from a man aged 25 to 45 in good health and CMV-seropositive.

This clone was seen just once. The chain combines TRBV7-9 with TRBJ2-3; unclear D gene. Germline V lookup: CDR1 SEHNR, CDR2 FQNEAQ (reference sequence). The CDR3 totals 15 residues. V was cut by 2 bases and J by 5 bases, with 14 bases left in between. The CDR3 loop reads CASSLNMGYLDTQYF. The CDR3 DNA reads TGTGCCAGCAGCTTAAATATGGGCTACCTAGATACGCAGTATTTT.

In this sample, this clone turned up a few times. The chain links TRBV11-2 to TRBJ2-7; the match to TRBD2 covers 9 bases. The CDR3 runs 14 residues. J was trimmed by 4 bases and V by 5 bases; bases with no gene match: 6. From germline, CDR1 is SGHAT and CDR2 FQNNGV. The CDR3 nucleotides read TGTGCCAGCAGCATGCTAGCGGGGAGGTACGAGCAGTACTTC. Translation gives CASSMLAGRYEQYF.

The V and J genes are TRBV5-4 and TRBJ2-4; TRBD2 matches at 7 bases. V lost 6 bases, J lost 5 bases, and 8 bases stayed unmatched. CDR1 SGHNT and CDR2 YYREEE come from the germline V gene (reference sequence). The CDR3 spans 14 residues. CDR3 residues: CASTSRGGQNIQYF. The CDR3 DNA reads as TGTGCCAGCACCTCACGGGGAGGGCAAAACATTCAGTACTTC.

This clone was detected a few times. The genes are TRBV2 and TRBJ2-5; 10 nucleotides agree with TRBD1. The CDR3 contains 13 residues. J was trimmed by 4 bases and V by 8 bases; bases with no gene match: 4. The germline CDR1 and CDR2 sequences are SNHLY and FYNNEI. In DNA, the CDR3 is TGTGCCAGCTATGGACAGGGGGGAGAGACCCAGTACTTC. It encodes CASYGQGGETQYF.

The chain uses TRBV4-1 and TRBJ2-7, with D maybe TRBD1 (5 bases). Per the germline V gene, CDR1 is MGHRA and CDR2 is YSYEKL. The ends were cut back, 1 base at V and 1 base at J, with 14 bases in the middle. This CDR3 contains 16 residues. CDR3 bases: TGCGCCAGCAGCCAAGCAACTGTGGGGCGTTCCTACGAGCAGTACTTC. Its protein is CASSQATVGRSYEQYF.

The genes are TRBV10-3 and TRBJ2-5; 9 bases align to TRBD1. This CDR3 region has 13 residues. V lost 3 bases, J lost 7 bases, and 3 bases stayed unmatched. Germline CDR1 ENHRY, CDR2 SYGVKD. The DNA for the CDR3 is TGTGCCATCAGTGACGGGACAGGGTTGACCCAGTACTTC. Translating gives CAISDGTGLTQYF.

This clone appeared once. The V gene is TRBV11-2, the J gene TRBJ1-5; tentative D call: TRBD1 (6 bases). Between the trimmed V and J ends, which lost 5 bases and 3 bases, there was a span of 14 bases. CDR1 is SGHAT and CDR2 is FQNNGV in the germline V gene. The CDR3 consists of 15 residues. CDR3 region: CASSLGGTPNQPQHF. Here the CDR3 DNA reads TGTGCCAGCAGCCTAGGAGGGACACCCAATCAGCCCCAGCATTTT. The full variable domain, completed using reference TRBV11-2 and TRBJ1-5, is EAGVAQSPRYKIIEKRQSVAFWCNPISGHATLYWYQQILGQGPKLLIQFQNNGVVDDSQLPKDRFSAERLKGVDSTLKIQPAKLEDSAVYLCASSLGGTPNQPQHFGDGTRLSIL.

This clone was seen a handful of times. CDR3 amino acids: CASSPTGTGGYEQYF. The CDR3 DNA sequence: TGTGCCAGCAGCCCCACCGGGACAGGGGGGTACGAGCAGTACTTC. The rearrangement joins TRBV6-5 to TRBJ2-7; the match to TRBD1 covers 11 bases. Germline values: CDR1 MNHEY, CDR2 SVGAGI. The V gene end was trimmed by 6 bases and the J gene end by 4 bases; junction bases not matched to a gene: 8. The CDR3 is 15 amino acids.

The rearrangement joins TRBV6-1 to TRBJ1-5, with 9 bases identical to TRBD1. The ends lost 1 base at V and 7 bases at J; junction bases unmatched: 5. CDR1 is MNHNS, CDR2 SASEGT, per germline. This CDR3 spans 15 amino acids. CDR3: CASSEVPGTGQPQHF. In DNA form, the CDR3 reads TGTGCCAGCAGTGAAGTCCCAGGGACAGGGCAGCCCCAGCATTTT.